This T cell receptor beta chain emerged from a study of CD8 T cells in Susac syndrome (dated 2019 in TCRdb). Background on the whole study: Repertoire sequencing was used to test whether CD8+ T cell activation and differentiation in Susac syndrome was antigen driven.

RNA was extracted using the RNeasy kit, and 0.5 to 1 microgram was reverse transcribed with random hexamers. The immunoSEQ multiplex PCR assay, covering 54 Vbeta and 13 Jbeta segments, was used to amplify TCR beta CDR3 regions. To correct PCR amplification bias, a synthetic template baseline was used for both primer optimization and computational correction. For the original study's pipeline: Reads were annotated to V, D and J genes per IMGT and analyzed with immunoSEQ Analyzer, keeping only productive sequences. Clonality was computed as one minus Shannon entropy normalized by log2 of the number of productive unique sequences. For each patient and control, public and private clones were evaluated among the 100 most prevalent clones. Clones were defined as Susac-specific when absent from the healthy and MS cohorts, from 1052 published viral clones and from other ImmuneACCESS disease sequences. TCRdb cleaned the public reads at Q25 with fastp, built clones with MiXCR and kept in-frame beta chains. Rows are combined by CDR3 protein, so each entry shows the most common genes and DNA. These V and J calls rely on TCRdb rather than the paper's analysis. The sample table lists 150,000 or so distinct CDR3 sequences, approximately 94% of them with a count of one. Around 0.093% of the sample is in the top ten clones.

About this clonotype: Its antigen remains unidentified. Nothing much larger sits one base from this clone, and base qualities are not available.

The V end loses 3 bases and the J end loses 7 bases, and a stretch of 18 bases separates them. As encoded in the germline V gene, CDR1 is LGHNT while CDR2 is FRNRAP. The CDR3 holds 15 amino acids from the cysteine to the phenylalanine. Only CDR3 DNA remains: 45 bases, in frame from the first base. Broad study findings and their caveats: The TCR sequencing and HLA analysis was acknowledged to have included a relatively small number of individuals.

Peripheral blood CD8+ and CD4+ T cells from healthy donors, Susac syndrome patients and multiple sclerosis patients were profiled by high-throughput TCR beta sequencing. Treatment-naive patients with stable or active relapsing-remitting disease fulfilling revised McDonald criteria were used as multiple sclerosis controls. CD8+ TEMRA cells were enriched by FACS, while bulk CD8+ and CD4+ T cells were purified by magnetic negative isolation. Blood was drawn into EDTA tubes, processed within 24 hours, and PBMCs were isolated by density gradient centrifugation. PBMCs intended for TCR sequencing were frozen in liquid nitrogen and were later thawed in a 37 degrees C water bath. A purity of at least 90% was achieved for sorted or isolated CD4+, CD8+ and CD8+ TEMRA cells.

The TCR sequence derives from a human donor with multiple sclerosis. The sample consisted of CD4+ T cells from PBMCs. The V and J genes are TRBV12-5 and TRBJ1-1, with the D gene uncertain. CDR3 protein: CASGFPQAGFDEAFF. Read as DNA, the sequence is TGTGCTAGTGGTTTCCCCCAAGCGGGGTTTGATGAAGCTTTCTTT.